A selection of T cell receptor beta chains follows, all from one sample in a study of identical twins. TCRdb itself ran the 5' RACE reads through MiXCR, one entry per CDR3 protein. The repertoire holds over 600,000 distinct CDR3 sequences, with 21% as singletons. The data also belong to a second study, concerning T cells expressing NK-cell markers.

The sequencing input was PBMCs. All receptors come from a woman between 18 and 29 years old in good health. The CDR3 runs from the conserved cysteine through the conserved F or W. A D gene is named only where the DNA matches it firmly. Size tells how often a clone was seen (once, few, many) or the class of an expanded clone, and some rows leave it out.

NA	TRBV10-3	14	NA	TRBJ2-1	TGTGCCATCACGACCTCAAGCTCCTACAATGAGCAGTTCTTC	CAITTSSSYNEQFF
NA	TRBV12-3/TRBV12-4	16	TRBD2	TRBJ2-7	TGTGCCAGCAGTTTAGCCCGCCCGGGACTAAGCTACGAGCAGTACTTC	CASSLARPGLSYEQYF
few	TRBV24-1	13	NA	TRBJ2-1	TGTGCCACCAGTGATCCTCTCTACAATGAGCAGTTCTTC	CATSDPLYNEQFF
few	TRBV20-1	13	NA	TRBJ2-5	TGCAGTGCCAAAACTGGAAATCAAGAGACCCAGTACTTC	CSAKTGNQETQYF
NA	TRBV3-1	14	NA	TRBJ2-7	TGTGCCAGCAGCCAACCGACGCGGGGCTACGAGCAGTACTTC	CASSQPTRGYEQYF
few	TRBV20-1	11	NA	TRBJ2-7	TGCAGTGCTAGCCTATCTCTGGAGCAGTACTTC	CSASLSLEQYF
NA	TRBV7-2	15	NA	TRBJ2-7	TGTGCCAGCAGCTTAGCAACGGGGAGAGGTTACGAGCAGTACTTC	CASSLATGRGYEQYF
many	TRBV10-3	14	TRBD2	TRBJ2-1	TGTGCCATCAGTGAGTCCCTAGCGGCCATAGAGCAGTTCTTC	CAISESLAAIEQFF
NA	TRBV6-2/TRBV6-3	15	NA	TRBJ2-7	TGTGCCAGCAGTTACCAGCGGAGAGGGGTGACCGAGCAGTACTTC	CASSYQRRGVTEQYF
once	TRBV11-2	18	NA	TRBJ2-7	TGTGCCAGCAGCGGTCATAGGGGGGAGCGAGACGACGTAGGGGAGCAGTACTTC	CASSGHRGERDDVGEQYF
few	TRBV10-2	16	NA	TRBJ1-1	TGCGCCAGCAGTGACGACAGGACTACAATCAACACTGAAGCTTTCTTT	CASSDDRTTINTEAFF
few	TRBV7-2	15	NA	TRBJ1-1	TGTGCCAGCAGCTTATTGGCGGCTCAGAACACTGAAGCTTTCTTT	CASSLLAAQNTEAFF
NA	TRBV12-5	14	NA	TRBJ2-7	TGTGCTAGTGGTTCCGGGACAAGCCCCATTGGGCAGTACTTC	CASGSGTSPIGQYF
few	TRBV7-9	15	NA	TRBJ2-5	TGTGCCAGCAGCTTAGCGCTCACGGAAGAAGAGACCCAGTACTTC	CASSLALTEEETQYF
NA	TRBV6-1	15	TRBD1	TRBJ2-7	TGTGCCAGCAGCCCAGGACAGGGGGGCCCCTCCGAGCAGTACTTC	CASSPGQGGPSEQYF
many	TRBV7-8	12	NA	TRBJ1-1	TGTGCCAGCAGCTTAACAGGGAGGGAGGCTTTCTTT	CASSLTGREAFF
NA	TRBV25-1	18	TRBD1	TRBJ2-3	TGTGCCAGCAGTGATCCCCCTGGACAGGGGGCCAACACAGATACGCAGTATTTT	CASSDPPGQGANTDTQYF
few	TRBV20-1	12	NA	TRBJ2-5	TGCAGTGCTAGGTGGCTCACCGAGACCCAGTACTTC	CSARWLTETQYF
NA	TRBV6-1	15	NA	TRBJ1-6	TGTGCCAGCAGGGTAGTGGCAGCTAATAATTCACCCCTCCACTTT	CASRVVAANNSPLHF
NA	TRBV10-3	13	NA	TRBJ2-7	TGTGCCATCAGTGAGTCGATCCCCTACGAGCAGTACTTC	CAISESIPYEQYF
NA	TRBV7-9	13	TRBD2	TRBJ2-7	TGTGCCAGCAGCCCAGCGGGGCGATCGGAGCAGTACTTC	CASSPAGRSEQYF
NA	TRBV11-2	16	NA	TRBJ2-2	TGTGCCAGCAGCTCAGAATATTTACAGGGTCCCGGGGAGCTGTTTTTT	CASSSEYLQGPGELFF
NA	TRBV7-9	11	NA	TRBJ2-7	TGTGCCAGCAGCCCTACTCACGAGCAGTACTTC	CASSPTHEQYF
NA	TRBV5-1	13	NA	TRBJ2-5	TGCGCCAGCAGCTACGACAGGTTCGAGACCCAGTACTTC	CASSYDRFETQYF
NA	TRBV11-2	16	NA	TRBJ2-7	TGTGCCAGCAGCTTAGATCCCCGACTACCCACCTACGAGCAGTACTTC	CASSLDPRLPTYEQYF
few	TRBV5-1	15	TRBD2	TRBJ2-3	TGCGCCAGCAGCTTGTCTGGCGCGGGAGCCGGTACGCAGTATTTT	CASSLSGAGAGTQYF
NA	TRBV7-6	14	TRBD1	TRBJ2-1	TGTGCCAGCAGCTTAGCGGACAGGGTCCATGAGCAGTTCTTC	CASSLADRVHEQFF
few	TRBV7-9	16	TRBD1	TRBJ1-2	TGTGCCAGCAGCCCACCCGGGACAGGGGGGACGGATGGCTACACCTTC	CASSPPGTGGTDGYTF
NA	TRBV7-9	16	NA	TRBJ1-1	TGTGCCAGCAGCTCTGGACAACACAACCCGAACACTGAAGCTTTCTTT	CASSSGQHNPNTEAFF
NA	TRBV20-1	13	NA	TRBJ1-1	TGCAGTGCTCCACTCGTGGTGGGCACTGAAGCTTTCTTT	CSAPLVVGTEAFF
NA	TRBV12-3/TRBV12-4	15	TRBD1	TRBJ2-2	TGTGCCAGCAGCCCCCGGGACAGGTACACCGGGGAGCTGTTTTTT	CASSPRDRYTGELFF
many	TRBV6-5	15	NA	TRBJ2-2	TGTGCCAGCAGTTACGACACAGAGGGAGCCGGGGAGCTGTTTTTT	CASSYDTEGAGELFF
NA	TRBV5-1	16	NA	TRBJ2-6	TGCGCCAGCAGCATGGGGGGCGTGGGTGGGGCCAACGTCCTGACTTTC	CASSMGGVGGANVLTF
NA	TRBV10-2	14	NA	TRBJ2-2	TGCGCCAGCAGTGATGGGCTTTTCACCGGGGAGCTGTTTTTT	CASSDGLFTGELFF
NA	TRBV5-1	15	NA	TRBJ2-5	TGCGCCAGCACCGCCCGAGGACTCCGGGGTGAGACCCAGTACTTC	CASTARGLRGETQYF
NA	TRBV30	14	NA	TRBJ2-1	TGTGCCTGGAGCGGACAGCCTCACTACAATGAGCAGTTCTTC	CAWSGQPHYNEQFF